A selection of T cell receptor beta chains follows, all from one sample in a study of CD8+CD57+ T cells in acquired aplastic anemia. TCRdb re-analysed the reads in MiXCR, keeping a single row per CDR3 protein. The repertoire holds under 200,000 distinct CDR3 sequences, with roughly 50% as singletons. Source material: sorted CD4+, CD8+, or CD8+CD57+ T cells (not recorded which) from PBMCs. All receptors come from a human donor with aplastic anemia. Each CDR3 is given with its conserved first and last residue. The D gene is left open where the match is weak. Not all rows give a size; the values are once, few, many and, for expanded clones, a class.

clone size	V gene	D gene	J gene	CDR3 DNA	CDR3 protein
few	TRBV5-1	TRBD2	TRBJ2-1	TGCGCCAGCAGCTACGGACTAGCGGGAGGTCTCTCCTACAATGAGCAGTTCTTC	CASSYGLAGGLSYNEQFF
many	TRBV5-1	NA	TRBJ1-1	TGCGCCAGCAGCCCCATTGAGGTCATGAACACTGAAGCTTTCTTT	CASSPIEVMNTEAFF
NA	TRBV10-1	TRBD2	TRBJ2-5	TGCGCCAGCAGTGAGCCTGGACTAGCGGGAGGCCAAGAGACCCAGTACTTC	CASSEPGLAGGQETQYF
NA	TRBV3-1	NA	TRBJ2-7	TGTGCCAGCAGCCAAGATCGACTCTCCTACGAGCAGTACTTC	CASSQDRLSYEQYF
few	TRBV27	NA	TRBJ2-7	TGTGCCAGCAGTTTGTCACGGATACCGGCCTACGAGCAGTACTTC	CASSLSRIPAYEQYF
many	TRBV20-1	NA	TRBJ1-6	TGCAGTGCTAATCAGGGGAGGCTTTCACCCCTCCACTTT	CSANQGRLSPLHF
NA	TRBV7-6	TRBD1	TRBJ2-7	TGTGCCAGCAGCTCTCCCGGACAGGGTAACGAGCAGTACTTC	CASSSPGQGNEQYF
NA	TRBV5-1	NA	TRBJ2-7	TGCGCCAGCAGCTTGGAGGGGCTCGAGCAGTACTTC	CASSLEGLEQYF
many	TRBV7-9	TRBD1	TRBJ1-4	TGTGCCAGCAGCTTAGTGGGACAGGTTAAACTGTTTTTT	CASSLVGQVKLFF
NA	TRBV7-2	TRBD1	TRBJ1-2	TGTGCCAGCAGCTTAGAGGGACAGGGAGATGGCTACACCTTC	CASSLEGQGDGYTF
many	TRBV20-1	TRBD1	TRBJ2-7	TGCAGTGCTTATACAGGGGGCTACGAGCAGTACTTC	CSAYTGGYEQYF
NA	TRBV7-2	NA	TRBJ2-7	TGTGCCAGCAGCTTACCGGAGGGACGCGAGCAGTACTTC	CASSLPEGREQYF
many	TRBV20-1	TRBD1	TRBJ2-7	TGCAGTGCCAACAGGGGGCTAACGGACGAGCAGTACTTC	CSANRGLTDEQYF
many	TRBV6-1	NA	TRBJ2-3	TGTGCCAGCAGCCCGCGGGTGGAGGATACGCAGTATTTT	CASSPRVEDTQYF
many	TRBV6-5	NA	TRBJ2-7	TGTGCCAGCAGTTTCTCTAGCGACTCGTACGAGCAGTACTTC	CASSFSSDSYEQYF
NA	TRBV29-1	NA	TRBJ2-3	TGCAGCGCACACTTAAACAGGGATACAGATACGCAGTATTTT	CSAHLNRDTDTQYF
NA	TRBV9	NA	TRBJ1-2	TGTGCCAGCAGCGGGTCGGATGGCTACACCTTC	CASSGSDGYTF
once	TRBV29-1	NA	TRBJ2-7	TGCAGTTTATGGTCCAGGGACCCCTCCTACGAGCAGTACTTC	CSLWSRDPSYEQYF
many	TRBV29-1	TRBD1	TRBJ1-1	TGCAGCGTTCCACCGGGACAGGAGAACACTGAAGCTTTCTTT	CSVPPGQENTEAFF
NA	TRBV10-3	NA	TRBJ2-7	TGTGCCATCAGCCCGGGACCGCGATCCTACGAACAGTACTTC	CAISPGPRSYEQYF
many	TRBV29-1	NA	TRBJ1-2	TGCAGCGTTGAATTTCCAGGGGACTATGGCTACACCTTC	CSVEFPGDYGYTF
many	TRBV5-1	NA	TRBJ2-3	TGCGCCAGCAGCTCATACACAGATACGCAGTATTTT	CASSSYTDTQYF
NA	TRBV24-1	NA	TRBJ1-2	TGTGCCACCAGTGACCCGGGGGGGGCCTATGGCTACACCTTC	CATSDPGGAYGYTF
many	TRBV19	NA	TRBJ1-1	TGTGCCAGTAGTGATAGGGGGGGCGAAGATACATTTTTAACTGAAGCTTTCTTT	CASSDRGGEDTFLTEAFF
many	TRBV5-1	TRBD1	TRBJ1-6	TGCGCCAGCAGCTTGGCGGCAGGGGGCAATTCACCCCTCCACTTT	CASSLAAGGNSPLHF
NA	TRBV20-1	NA	TRBJ2-5	TGCAGTGCTAGAGAGGACAGACTACAAGAGACCCAGTACTTC	CSAREDRLQETQYF
NA	TRBV7-3	NA	TRBJ1-1	TGTGCCAGCAGCGCCTCGGGTGAAGCTTTCTTT	CASSASGEAFF
NA	TRBV5-1	TRBD2	TRBJ2-1	TGCGCCAGCAGCTTTCCGGGACTAGCGGGAGATAATGCGTACAATGAGCAGTTCTTC	CASSFPGLAGDNAYNEQFF
once	TRBV27	NA	TRBJ2-1	TGTGCCAGCAGTTTGGACAGAGGCACCGAGCAGCTCTTC	CASSLDRGTEQLF
NA	TRBV9	TRBD2	TRBJ2-2	TGTGCCAGCAGCATTAGCGGGAAGGTGGGAGGCACCGGGGAGCTGTTTTTT	CASSISGKVGGTGELFF
many	TRBV4-1	TRBD1	TRBJ2-5	TGCGCCAGCAGCCAGACAGGGGGCGGATGGGGGACCCAGTACTTC	CASSQTGGGWGTQYF
NA	TRBV30	NA	TRBJ1-1	TGTGCCTGGAGTGGGGGGAGGGACCCAAAGGGGAACACTGAAGCTTTCTTT	CAWSGGRDPKGNTEAFF
NA	TRBV29-1	NA	TRBJ2-2	TGCAGCGTTGTCTGGGGTAGCGTCGGGGAGCTGTTTTTT	CSVVWGSVGELFF
NA	TRBV10-3	NA	TRBJ2-1	TGTGCCATCAGTGACTCGGGTGGGCCCTACAATGAGCAGTTCTTC	CAISDSGGPYNEQFF
many	TRBV19	NA	TRBJ1-5	TGTGCCAGTAGTATTTGGGGACCTGATAGCAATCAGCCCCAGCATTTT	CASSIWGPDSNQPQHF
many	TRBV10-3	NA	TRBJ1-4	TGTGCCATCAGTGAGTCACCGAGGGGAGGGTCTAATGAAAAACTGTTTTTT	CAISESPRGGSNEKLFF
NA	TRBV20-1	NA	TRBJ2-5	TGCAGTGCTAAACCGCTCGGACAAAACCAACAGACCCAGTACTTC	CSAKPLGQNQQTQYF
many	TRBV9	TRBD1	TRBJ1-2	TGTGCCAGCAGCGAGGGGGCAGCTTATGGCTACACCTTC	CASSEGAAYGYTF
few	TRBV3-1	TRBD2	TRBJ2-7	TGTGCCAGCAGTCACAAGAAGGGGCGGGAGGGTTACTACGAGCAGTACTTC	CASSHKKGREGYYEQYF
many	TRBV9	NA	TRBJ2-3	TGTGCCAGCAGCGTGGAGGGGGCGCGGATAGATACGCAGTATTTT	CASSVEGARIDTQYF
many	TRBV5-1	TRBD1	TRBJ2-7	TGCGCCAGCAGCTACCAGGGGGCCGGCTACGAGCAGTACTTC	CASSYQGAGYEQYF